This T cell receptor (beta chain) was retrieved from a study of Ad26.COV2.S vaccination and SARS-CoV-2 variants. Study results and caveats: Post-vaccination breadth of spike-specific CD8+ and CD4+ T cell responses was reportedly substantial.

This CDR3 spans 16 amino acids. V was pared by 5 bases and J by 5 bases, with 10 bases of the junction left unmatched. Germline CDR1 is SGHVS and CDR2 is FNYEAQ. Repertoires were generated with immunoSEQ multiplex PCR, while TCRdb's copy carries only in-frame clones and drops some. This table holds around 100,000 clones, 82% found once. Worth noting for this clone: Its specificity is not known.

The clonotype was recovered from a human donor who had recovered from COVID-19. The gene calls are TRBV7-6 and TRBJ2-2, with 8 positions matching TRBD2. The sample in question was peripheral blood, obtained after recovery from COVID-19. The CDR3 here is CASSDLIAGGTGELFF. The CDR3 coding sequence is TGTGCCAGCAGCGACCTGATTGCGGGAGGTACCGGGGAGCTGTTTTTT.